This T cell receptor beta chain was captured in a study of regulatory T cells in long-lasting Graves disease. Study results and limitations: Gene preferences differed: TRBV28, TRBJ1-2, TRBJ2-5 in persistent cases.

Germline lookup yields CDR1 LNHNV and CDR2 YYDKDF (reference sequence). This CDR3 has 14 residues. V was trimmed by 0 bases and J by 6 bases, leaving 9 bases between them. At least ten counts were recorded for this clonotype. Its antigen is undetermined. The authors built TCR beta libraries using iRepertoire HTBI primers and Arm-PCR of CDR3 regions. TCRdb ran MiXCR on the multiplex PCR reads and lists one entry per CDR3 protein. The table has 450,000 to 600,000 distinct CDR3 sequences, about 13% seen once; the top ten hold roughly 10%. The time point was: newly diagnosed GD, antithyroid drugs for less than 3 months. The authors made the TCR library using RNA they extracted from PBMCs. The data also belong to a second study, concerning T cells in Graves' hyperthyroidism and ophthalmopathy.

The chain has TRBV15 and TRBJ2-1, with D possibly being TRBD1 or TRBD2 (5 bases each). The material sequenced was peripheral blood mononuclear cells (PBMCs), taken at new diagnosis, from a patient treated with antithyroid drugs. The sequence came from a man younger than 40 with Graves disease. Here the CDR3 DNA reads TGTGCCACCAGCAGAGATATGGGACCCAATGAGCAGTTCTTC. It codes for CATSRDMGPNEQFF. Full variable domain (rest looked up from reference TRBV15 and TRBJ2-1): DAMVIQNPRYQVTQFGKPVTLSCSQTLNHNVMYWYQQKSSQAPKLLFHYYDKDFNNEADTPDNFQSRRPNTSFCFLDIRSPGLGDTAMYLCATSRDMGPNEQFFGPGTRLTVL.